The rows below give T cell receptor beta chains drawn from one sample of a study of OX40 agonist ivuxolimab in advanced cancers. Produced via immunoSEQ multiplex PCR; TCRdb's table is partial and in-frame only. The sample yields around 62,000 clones, 75% to 85% seen once. The source was CD4+ or CD8+ T cells sorted from blood, collected in a trial of the OX40 agonist ivuxolimab. The source is an adult with an advanced solid tumor such as melanoma, head and neck, liver or kidney cancer. Each CDR3 is given with its conserved first and last residue. Fields, in order: V gene, J gene, CDR3 length, CDR3 protein.

>TRBV6-4|TRBJ1-2|14
CARWTDRGRYGYTF
>TRBV14|TRBJ2-5|14
CASSPGTPQETQYF
>TRBV9|TRBJ1-3|21
CASSVEIGDRPGRGSGNTIYF
>TRBV19|TRBJ1-5|16
CASSIKLRGSNQPQHF
>TRBV19|TRBJ2-4|16
CASSITAGLAKNIQYF
>TRBV9|TRBJ2-3|15
CASSPQTPSTDTQYF
>TRBV10-3|TRBJ1-5|12
CASQDSNQPQHF
>TRBV28|TRBJ1-1|11
CASSKEIEAFF
>TRBV6-1|TRBJ2-2|15
CASTRQGAYTGELFF
>TRBV10-2|TRBJ2-3|12
CASTQGTDTQYF
>TRBV7-9|TRBJ1-1|13
CASSLSGLTEAFF
>TRBV25-1|TRBJ1-6|15
CASSESDSPNSPLHF
>TRBV5-6|TRBJ2-3|15
CASSLPLVHTDTQYF
>TRBV7-3|TRBJ2-2|19
CASSPRPAWGSGNTGELFF
>TRBV25-1|TRBJ1-6|14
CASQTRGRNSPLHF
>TRBV10-3|TRBJ1-2|17
CAISEAGSPRSDYGYTF
>TRBV28|TRBJ1-1|12
CASSRVNTEAFF
>TRBV6-4|TRBJ2-5|16
CASSDSIVVNEETQYF
>TRBV6-1|TRBJ2-1|11
CASTGHNEQFF
>TRBV14|TRBJ1-2|14
CASSQDRRSSGYTF
>TRBV9|TRBJ2-2|16
CASSVSGGHRAGELFF
>TRBV19|TRBJ1-5|15
CASGPTGGGNQPQHF
>TRBV4-3|TRBJ1-4|17
CASSTSVVGQGFEKLFF
>TRBV7-2|TRBJ1-4|14
CASSRDRLNEKLFF
>TRBV7-3|TRBJ2-5|16
CASSPHGREVQETQYF
>TRBV4-2|TRBJ2-2|17
CASSQDYRGGDTGELFF
>TRBV27|TRBJ1-5|14
CASSPSYSNQPQHF
>TRBV28|TRBJ1-1|15
CASSLLARQGTEAFF
>TRBV7-2|TRBJ2-7|14
CASSLVQGANEQYF
>TRBV4-3|TRBJ1-6|15
CASSGGGGPSSPLHF
>TRBV7-8|TRBJ1-2|15
CASTLDRARGYGYTF
>TRBV5-1|TRBJ2-2|16
CASSLDTRRGTGELFF
>TRBV5-1|TRBJ2-1|11
CASSLYNEQFF
>TRBV7-3|TRBJ2-7|15
CASSLSGGHVYEQYF
>TRBV29-1|TRBJ2-3|13
CSVTGTGTDTQYF
>TRBV5-1|TRBJ2-2|20
CASSLEVPGPKRGTAGELFF
>TRBV11-2|TRBJ2-1|15
CASSRRGADYNEQFF
>TRBV11-2|TRBJ2-7|15
CASSLDTGSSYEQYF
>TRBV19|TRBJ1-2|18
CASTTGGDRGRMGYGYTF
>TRBV6-5|TRBJ1-1|15
CASSFRTGANTEAFF
>TRBV19|TRBJ2-1|16
CASSILDRETYNEQFF
>TRBV5-1|TRBJ2-3|17
CASSVGTSGGATDTQYF
>TRBV29-1|TRBJ1-1|12
CSAVDRQREAFF
>TRBV18|TRBJ2-2|16
CASSQLVWGEAGELFF
>TRBV5-4|TRBJ2-5|14
CASSLAGMEETQYF
>TRBV5-6|TRBJ1-1|16
CASRPLGQQMNTEAFF
>TRBV6-1|TRBJ1-2|13
CASSPIAIRGYTF
>TRBV12-5|TRBJ1-1|13
CASGGQGLTEAFF
>TRBV4-1|TRBJ1-6|19
CASSQEVPGTTLRDSPLHF
>TRBV30|TRBJ2-2|16
CAWPPGRTANTGELFF
>TRBV25-1|TRBJ2-2|17
CASTGGPVTGATGELFF
>TRBV6-1|TRBJ1-1|13
CASRGQGGTEAFF
>TRBV2|TRBJ2-7|12
CASSEGKTEQYF
>TRBV19|TRBJ2-2|14
CASSGQGSVGELFF
>TRBV25-1|TRBJ2-2|12
CASSFHTGELFF
>TRBV6-5|TRBJ1-2|14
CASSYPGQGFGYTF
>TRBV6-6|TRBJ1-6|13
CASSVVEGSPLHF
>TRBV6-1|TRBJ2-7|15
CASILRASGSYEQYF
>TRBV10-3|TRBJ1-6|16
CAIRTRDRESNSPLHF